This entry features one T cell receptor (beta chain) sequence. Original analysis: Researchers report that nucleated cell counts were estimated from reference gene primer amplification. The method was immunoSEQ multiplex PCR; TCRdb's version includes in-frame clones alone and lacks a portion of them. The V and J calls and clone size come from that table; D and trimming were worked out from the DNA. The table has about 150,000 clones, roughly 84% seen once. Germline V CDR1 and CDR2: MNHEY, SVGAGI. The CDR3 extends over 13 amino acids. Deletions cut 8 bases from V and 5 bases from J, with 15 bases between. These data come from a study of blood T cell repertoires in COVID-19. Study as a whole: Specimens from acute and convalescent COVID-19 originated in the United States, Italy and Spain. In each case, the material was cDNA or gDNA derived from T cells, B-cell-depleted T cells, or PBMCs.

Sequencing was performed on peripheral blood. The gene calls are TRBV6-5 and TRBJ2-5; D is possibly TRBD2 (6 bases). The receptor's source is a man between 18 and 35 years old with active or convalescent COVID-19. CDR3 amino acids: CASWDLRDETQYF. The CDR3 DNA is TGTGCCAGCTGGGACTTGCGGGACGAGACCCAGTACTTC.